A selection of T cell receptor beta chains follows, all from one sample in a study of siplizumab effects on memory and regulatory T cells. For these TCRs, the target antigens are not known. Clones were read by immunoSEQ multiplex PCR, and TCRdb kept only the in-frame ones, dropping some. Of 7,700 or so clones in the sample, about 40% are singletons; the top ten hold roughly 5.6%. Sequencing was done on a sample of CFSE-low (dividing) CD8+ T cells sorted from an allogeneic mixed lymphocyte reaction. These receptors all come from a human donor in good health; the cells came from an allogeneic mixed lymphocyte reaction. Both conserved end residues are part of each CDR3. D genes are given only for firm matches. Rows give clone size only sometimes, using once, few, many, or a class for an expanded clone.

v_gene	abundance	j_gene	d_gene	CDR3nt	CDR3aa
TRBV9	medium-sized	TRBJ2-7	-	TGTGCCAGCAGCGCGGGGTCGGGGTTTGACTACGAGCAGTACTTC	CASSAGSGFDYEQYF
TRBV4-1	few	TRBJ2-3	-	TGCGCCAGCAGCCAAGTCCCGGCAGATACGCAGTATTTT	CASSQVPADTQYF
TRBV4-3	few	TRBJ2-1	-	TGCGCCAGCAGCCAAGGCGTGGTCAATGAGCAGTTCTTC	CASSQGVVNEQFF
TRBV29-1	medium-sized	TRBJ1-3	-	TGCAGCTACCGGGCTGCAGGGTCGGTCTCTGGAAACACCATATATTTT	CSYRAAGSVSGNTIYF
TRBV7-9	-	TRBJ2-7	-	TGTGCCAGCAGCTTAGAAGTCTCTGGCGAGCAGTACTTC	CASSLEVSGEQYF
TRBV19	medium-sized	TRBJ1-2	TRBD1	TGTGCCAGTAGGCCGGGACAGGGGGTGGCCTATGGCTACACCTTC	CASRPGQGVAYGYTF
TRBV10-3	few	TRBJ1-1	-	TGTGCCATCAACGATCCCGGACTGCTTGAAGCTTTCTTT	CAINDPGLLEAFF
TRBV4-3	-	TRBJ2-5	-	TGCGCCAGCAGCCCCCCTTTAGGGGATAGCGGGACCCAGTACTTC	CASSPPLGDSGTQYF
TRBV7-9	many	TRBJ2-7	TRBD1	TGTGCCAGCGAAGGGACAGGGCAGGGCGAGCAGTACTTC	CASEGTGQGEQYF
TRBV27	few	TRBJ2-3	TRBD1	TGTGCCAGCAGTTCAAGACAGGGGTTTGCAGATACGCAGTATTTT	CASSSRQGFADTQYF
TRBV5-8	-	TRBJ2-7	TRBD2	TGTGCCAGCAGCCACCAGCGGGATGCAGGCTACGAGCAGTACTTC	CASSHQRDAGYEQYF
TRBV6-4	medium-sized	TRBJ2-2	-	TGTGCCAGCTCTATGGGAGGCACCGGGGAGCTGTTTTTT	CASSMGGTGELFF
TRBV7-8	-	TRBJ2-1	TRBD2	TGTGCCAGCAGCTTTGGGGAGGGACTAGCGCGATCCTACAATGAGCAGTTCTTC	CASSFGEGLARSYNEQFF
TRBV15	medium-sized	TRBJ1-2	TRBD1	TGTGCCAGCCAGGGGGCAGCTAACTATGGCTACACCTTC	CASQGAANYGYTF
TRBV29-1	-	TRBJ1-6	-	TGCAGCGTTGAAGAAGGGGATGGTTCACCCCTCCACTTT	CSVEEGDGSPLHF
TRBV29-1	medium-sized	TRBJ1-2	-	TGCAGCGTTGTGCCCAGCCTTAGGGATGGCTACACCTTC	CSVVPSLRDGYTF
TRBV2	medium-sized	TRBJ1-5	TRBD1	TGTGCCAGCAGTGAAGGGACAGGGGGCCATCAGCCCCAGCATTTT	CASSEGTGGHQPQHF
TRBV10-1	medium-sized	TRBJ1-2	TRBD1	TGCGCCAGCATCCAGGGGGCCATCTATGGCTACACCTTC	CASIQGAIYGYTF
TRBV6-5	-	TRBJ2-1	TRBD2	TGTGCCAGCAGTTACTCGCCTAGCGGATTCCACAATGAGCAGTTCTTC	CASSYSPSGFHNEQFF
TRBV10-3	-	TRBJ2-1	-	TGTGCCATCAGTGAGTCGACCGTTGAGCAGTTCTTC	CAISESTVEQFF
TRBV28	-	TRBJ2-1	TRBD1	TGTACTACAGGGGACTACAATGAGCAGTTCTTC	CTTGDYNEQFF
TRBV7-9	once	TRBJ2-7	-	TGTGCCAGCAGCCCATTAAGCTACGAGCAGTACTTC	CASSPLSYEQYF
TRBV4-1	-	TRBJ2-7	-	TGCGCCAGCAGCCAAACCGGGACCCCGACCTACGAGCAGTACTTC	CASSQTGTPTYEQYF
TRBV4-3	many	TRBJ2-7	-	TGCGCCAGCAGCCAGGGGAGGGGGAACTACGAGCAGTACTTC	CASSQGRGNYEQYF
TRBV7-9	-	TRBJ2-5	TRBD2	TGTGCCAGCACACGGGGAGGGCAAGAGACCCAGTACTTC	CASTRGGQETQYF
TRBV27	-	TRBJ2-2	-	TGTGCCAGCAGCAACACCGGGGAGCTGTTTTTT	CASSNTGELFF
TRBV5-5	-	TRBJ1-1	-	TGTGCCAGCACCCTCGGCACTGAAGCTTTCTTT	CASTLGTEAFF
TRBV11-3	medium-sized	TRBJ2-1	TRBD2	TGTGCCAGCAGCTTGGGACTAGCGGGAGGTTGGCCGCTCGTTGAGCAGTTCTTC	CASSLGLAGGWPLVEQFF
TRBV6-6	medium-sized	TRBJ2-7	-	TGTGCCAGCAGTTACGGGACCGTATACGAGCAGTACTTC	CASSYGTVYEQYF
TRBV7-6	medium-sized	TRBJ2-1	-	TGTGCCAGCAGCTTACCGCCCGAGCGGTACAATGAGCAGTTCTTC	CASSLPPERYNEQFF
TRBV7-9	few	TRBJ2-7	-	TGTGCCAGCAGCTTAGGTCTTATGGGCGGGAACGAGCAGTACTTC	CASSLGLMGGNEQYF
TRBV7-3	medium-sized	TRBJ2-2	TRBD2	TGTGCCAGCAGCTCTGGACTAGCGGGAGAATCTGGGGAGCTGTTTTTT	CASSSGLAGESGELFF
TRBV29-1	-	TRBJ1-2	-	TGCAGCGTTGGTTCCCGCTATGGCTACACCTTC	CSVGSRYGYTF
TRBV5-6	few	TRBJ2-7	TRBD1	TGTGCCAGCAGTAAGGGACAGGGTGGAGGCCATCCCTACGAGCAGTACTTC	CASSKGQGGGHPYEQYF
TRBV6-5	few	TRBJ2-5	-	TGTGCCAGCAGTTACGGAGGGGCGGAGACCCAGTACTTC	CASSYGGAETQYF
TRBV4-1	medium-sized	TRBJ1-1	-	TGCGCCAGCTCCACCCTGGGGACTGAAGCTTTCTTT	CASSTLGTEAFF
TRBV27	-	TRBJ2-2	-	TGTGCCAGCAGACCCCGGCCCAGGGCAAGGACCGGGGAGCTGTTTTTT	CASRPRPRARTGELFF
TRBV9	-	TRBJ1-2	-	TGTGCCAGCAGCGTGGACCCCCGTGACAGTAACTATGGCTACACCTTC	CASSVDPRDSNYGYTF
TRBV7-3	medium-sized	TRBJ2-4	-	TGTGCCAGCAGCGAGTTTAGCGGTCAAAACATTCAGTACTTC	CASSEFSGQNIQYF
TRBV4-3	-	TRBJ2-7	-	TGCGCCAGCAGCCCCGGACTGTTCTACGAGCAGTACTTC	CASSPGLFYEQYF
TRBV14	medium-sized	TRBJ2-3	TRBD2	TGTGCCAGCAGCCAAGATATGCTAGCGGGAGGTTCAGATACGCAGTATTTT	CASSQDMLAGGSDTQYF
TRBV6-5	few	TRBJ2-1	TRBD2	TGTGCCAGCAGTTACACCTGGACTAGCGGGAACAATGAGCAGTTCTTC	CASSYTWTSGNNEQFF
TRBV5-4	medium-sized	TRBJ1-2	-	TGTGCCAGCAGCGAGCTCAACAGGGATGGCTACACCTTC	CASSELNRDGYTF